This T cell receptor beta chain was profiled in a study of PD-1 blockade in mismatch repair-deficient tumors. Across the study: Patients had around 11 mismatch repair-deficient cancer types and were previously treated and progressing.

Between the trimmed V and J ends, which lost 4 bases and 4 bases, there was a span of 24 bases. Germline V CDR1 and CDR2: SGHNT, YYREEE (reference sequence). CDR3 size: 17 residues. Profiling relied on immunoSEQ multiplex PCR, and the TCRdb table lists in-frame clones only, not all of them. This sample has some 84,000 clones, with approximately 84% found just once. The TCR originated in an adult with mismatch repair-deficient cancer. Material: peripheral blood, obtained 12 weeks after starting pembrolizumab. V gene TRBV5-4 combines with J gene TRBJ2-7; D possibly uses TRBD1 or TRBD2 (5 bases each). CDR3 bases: TGTGCCAGCAGCGGAGGTGGAGGTGGGGGTAAGAGGTACGAGCAGTACTTC. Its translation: CASSGGGGGGKRYEQYF.